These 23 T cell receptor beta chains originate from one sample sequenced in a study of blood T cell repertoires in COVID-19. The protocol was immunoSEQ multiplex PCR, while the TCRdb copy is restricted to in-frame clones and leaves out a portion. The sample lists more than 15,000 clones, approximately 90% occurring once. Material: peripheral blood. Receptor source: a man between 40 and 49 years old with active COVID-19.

The CDR3 DNA reads as TGTGCCAGCAGTCGGTCCCGGGACTTTTCCTACGAGCAGTACTTC. Amino acid sequence: CASSRSRDFSYEQYF. The chain couples TRBV27 to TRBJ2-7, with D perhaps matching TRBD2 (6 bases). V was clipped by 5 bases and J by 1 base, with 15 bases between them. Germline CDR1 is MNHEY and CDR2 is SMNVEV (reference sequence). The CDR3 is made up of 15 amino acids.

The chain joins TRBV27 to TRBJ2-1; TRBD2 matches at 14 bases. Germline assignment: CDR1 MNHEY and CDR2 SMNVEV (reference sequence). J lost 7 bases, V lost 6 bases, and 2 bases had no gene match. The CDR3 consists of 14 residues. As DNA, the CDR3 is TGTGCCAGCAGGGGACTAGCGGGAGAAAATGAGCAGTTCTTC. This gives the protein CASRGLAGENEQFF.

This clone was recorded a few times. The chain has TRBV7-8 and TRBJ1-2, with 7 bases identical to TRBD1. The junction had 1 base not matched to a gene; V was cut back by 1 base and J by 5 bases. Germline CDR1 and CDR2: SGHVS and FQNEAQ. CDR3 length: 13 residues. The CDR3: CASSLGGQYGYTF. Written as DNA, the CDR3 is TGTGCCAGCAGCTTAGGGGGACAGTATGGCTACACCTTC.

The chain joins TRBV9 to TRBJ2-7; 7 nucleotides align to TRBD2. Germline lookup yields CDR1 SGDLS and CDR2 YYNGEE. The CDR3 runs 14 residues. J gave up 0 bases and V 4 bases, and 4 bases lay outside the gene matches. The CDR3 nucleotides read TGTGCCAGCAGCTCCGGGACTACCTCCTACGAGCAGTACTTC. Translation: CASSSGTTSYEQYF.

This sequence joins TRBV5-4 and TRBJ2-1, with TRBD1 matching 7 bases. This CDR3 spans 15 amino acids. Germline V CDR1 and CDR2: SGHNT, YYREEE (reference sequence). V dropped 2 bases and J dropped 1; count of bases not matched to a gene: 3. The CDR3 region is CASSFRQGSYNEQFF. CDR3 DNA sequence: TGTGCCAGCAGCTTCCGACAGGGTTCCTACAATGAGCAGTTCTTC.

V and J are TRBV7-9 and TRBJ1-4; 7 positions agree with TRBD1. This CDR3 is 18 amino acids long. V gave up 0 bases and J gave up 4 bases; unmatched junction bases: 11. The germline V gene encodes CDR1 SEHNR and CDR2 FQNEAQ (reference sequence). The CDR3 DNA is TGTGCCAGCAGCTTAGCGGGTCACCGGGACAGCAATAATGAAAAACTGTTTTTT. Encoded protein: CASSLAGHRDSNNEKLFF.

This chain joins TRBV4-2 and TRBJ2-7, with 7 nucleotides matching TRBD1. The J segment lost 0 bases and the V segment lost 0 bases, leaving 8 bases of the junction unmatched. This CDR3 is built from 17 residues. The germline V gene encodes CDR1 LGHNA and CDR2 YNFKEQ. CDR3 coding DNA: TGTGCCAGCAGCCAAGATGGGGTGGACAGGAGCTCCTACGAGCAGTACTTC. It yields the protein CASSQDGVDRSSYEQYF.

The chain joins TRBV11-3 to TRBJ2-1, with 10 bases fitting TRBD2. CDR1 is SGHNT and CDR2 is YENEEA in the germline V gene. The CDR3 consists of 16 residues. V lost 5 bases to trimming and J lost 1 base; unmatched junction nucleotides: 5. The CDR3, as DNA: TGTGCCAGCAGCCGGGATAGCGGGAGGTCCTACAATGAGCAGTTCTTC. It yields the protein CASSRDSGRSYNEQFF.

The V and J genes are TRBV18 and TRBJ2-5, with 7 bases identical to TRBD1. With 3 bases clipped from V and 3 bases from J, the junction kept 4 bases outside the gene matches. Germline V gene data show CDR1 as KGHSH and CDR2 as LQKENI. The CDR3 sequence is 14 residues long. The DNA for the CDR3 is TGTGCCAGCTCACCGCCGGGACAGAAAGAGACCCAGTACTTC. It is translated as CASSPPGQKETQYF.

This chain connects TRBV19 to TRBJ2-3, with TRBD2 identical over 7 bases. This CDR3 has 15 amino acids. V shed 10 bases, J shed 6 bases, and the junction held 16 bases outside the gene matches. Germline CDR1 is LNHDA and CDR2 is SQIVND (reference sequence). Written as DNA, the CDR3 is TGTGCCACCCGAGGACTAGTCGGGGGGTCCGATACGCAGTATTTT. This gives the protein CATRGLVGGSDTQYF.

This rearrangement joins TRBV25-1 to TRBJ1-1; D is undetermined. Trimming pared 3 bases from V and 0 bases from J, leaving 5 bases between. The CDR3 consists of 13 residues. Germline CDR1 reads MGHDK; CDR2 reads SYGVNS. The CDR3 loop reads CASSDQVNTEAFF. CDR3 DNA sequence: TGTGCCAGCAGTGATCAGGTGAACACTGAAGCTTTCTTT.

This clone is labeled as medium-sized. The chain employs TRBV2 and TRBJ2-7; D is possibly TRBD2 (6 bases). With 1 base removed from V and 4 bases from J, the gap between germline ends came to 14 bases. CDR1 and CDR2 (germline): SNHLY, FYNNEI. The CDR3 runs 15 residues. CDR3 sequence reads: CASSEGLAPSYEQYF. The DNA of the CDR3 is TGTGCCAGCAGTGAAGGCCTAGCGCCCAGTTACGAGCAGTACTTC.

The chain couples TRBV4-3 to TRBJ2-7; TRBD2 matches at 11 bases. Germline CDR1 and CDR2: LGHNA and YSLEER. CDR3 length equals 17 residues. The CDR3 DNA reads TGCGCTACAAGCCACTTAAATCTAGCGGGAGGATCCGGGGAGCAGTACTTC. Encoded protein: CATSHLNLAGGSGEQYF.

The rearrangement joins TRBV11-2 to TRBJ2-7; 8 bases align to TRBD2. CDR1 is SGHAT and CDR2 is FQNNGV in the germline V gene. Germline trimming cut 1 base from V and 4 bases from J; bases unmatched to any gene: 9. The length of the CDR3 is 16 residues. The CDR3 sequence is CASSLALAGIFYEQYF. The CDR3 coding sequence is TGTGCCAGCAGCTTAGCCCTAGCGGGCATATTTTACGAGCAGTACTTC.

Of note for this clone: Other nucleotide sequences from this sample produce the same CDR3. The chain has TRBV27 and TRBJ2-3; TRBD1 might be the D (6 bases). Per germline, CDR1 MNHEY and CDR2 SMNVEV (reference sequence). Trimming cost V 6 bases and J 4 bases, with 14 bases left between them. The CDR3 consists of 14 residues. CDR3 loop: CASRLRQDSDTQYF. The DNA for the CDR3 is TGTGCCAGCAGATTAAGACAGGATTCAGATACGCAGTATTTT.

The CDR3 DNA reads as TGCAGCGTTGTTCGCTACAATGAGCAGTTCTTC. Protein sequence: CSVVRYNEQFF. The chain couples TRBV29-1 to TRBJ2-1; D is ambiguous. Per germline, CDR1 SQVTM and CDR2 ANQGSEA. CDR3 size: 11 residues. The V and J ends lost 4 bases and 3 bases respectively, with 4 bases between them.

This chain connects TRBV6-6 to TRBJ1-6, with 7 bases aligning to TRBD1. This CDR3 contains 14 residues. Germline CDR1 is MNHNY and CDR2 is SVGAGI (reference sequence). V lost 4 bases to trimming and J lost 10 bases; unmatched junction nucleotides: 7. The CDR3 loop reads CASSFTGVESPLHF. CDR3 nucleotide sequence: TGTGCCAGCAGTTTTACAGGGGTAGAATCACCCCTCCACTTT.

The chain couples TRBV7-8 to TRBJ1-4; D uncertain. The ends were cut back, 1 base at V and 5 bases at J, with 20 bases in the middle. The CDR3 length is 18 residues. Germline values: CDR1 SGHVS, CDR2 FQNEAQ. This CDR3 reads CASSLVQRAGVINEKLFF. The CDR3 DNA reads TGTGCCAGCAGCTTAGTGCAGAGGGCTGGGGTTATAAATGAAAAACTGTTTTTT.

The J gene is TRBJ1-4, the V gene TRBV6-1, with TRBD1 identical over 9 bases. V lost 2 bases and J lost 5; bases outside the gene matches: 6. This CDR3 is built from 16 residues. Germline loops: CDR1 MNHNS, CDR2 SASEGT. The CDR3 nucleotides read TGTGCCAGCAGTGAACCCTACAGGGGGCCGAATGAAAAACTGTTTTTT. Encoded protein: CASSEPYRGPNEKLFF.

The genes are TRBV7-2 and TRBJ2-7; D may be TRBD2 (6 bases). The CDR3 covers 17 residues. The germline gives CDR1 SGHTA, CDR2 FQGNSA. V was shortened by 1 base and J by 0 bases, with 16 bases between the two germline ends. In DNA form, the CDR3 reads TGTGCCAGCAGCTTAGGATTCGGGGACTCTGACTCCTACGAGCAGTACTTC. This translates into CASSLGFGDSDSYEQYF.

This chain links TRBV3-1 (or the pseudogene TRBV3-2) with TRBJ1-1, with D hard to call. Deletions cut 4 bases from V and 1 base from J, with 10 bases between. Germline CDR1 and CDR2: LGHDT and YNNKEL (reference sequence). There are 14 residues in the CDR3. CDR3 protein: CASSPQLQNTEAFF. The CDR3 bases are TGTGCCAGCAGCCCACAGCTTCAGAACACTGAAGCTTTCTTT.

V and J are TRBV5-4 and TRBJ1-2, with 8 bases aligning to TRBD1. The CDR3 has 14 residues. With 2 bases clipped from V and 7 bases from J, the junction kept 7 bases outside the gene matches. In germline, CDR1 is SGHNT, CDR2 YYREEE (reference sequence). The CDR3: CASSFWQGAGGYTF. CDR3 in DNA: TGTGCCAGCAGCTTTTGGCAGGGGGCGGGTGGCTACACCTTC.

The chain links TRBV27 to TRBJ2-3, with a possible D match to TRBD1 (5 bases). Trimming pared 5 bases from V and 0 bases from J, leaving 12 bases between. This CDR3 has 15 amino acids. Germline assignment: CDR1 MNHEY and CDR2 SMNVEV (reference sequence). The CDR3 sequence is CASSVGHPSTDTQYF. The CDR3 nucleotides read TGTGCCAGCAGTGTCGGACACCCCAGCACAGATACGCAGTATTTT.